The 31 T cell receptor beta chains listed next were all sequenced from one sample in a study of immune evolution from preneoplasia to lung adenocarcinoma. Profiling relied on immunoSEQ multiplex PCR, and the TCRdb table lists in-frame clones only, not all of them. The sample comprises thousands of clones, 60% to 85% of which are singletons, and around 15% rests with the top ten. Specimen: FFPE adjacent normal lung tissue. These receptors originate from a person aged 55-80 years with lung adenocarcinoma.

This sequence joins TRBV7-2 and TRBJ1-2, with D hard to call. The germline V and J ends were trimmed by 0 bases and 6 bases, with 8 bases remaining between them. Germline V gene data show CDR1 as SGHTA and CDR2 as FQGNSA. The CDR3 is made up of 13 amino acids. The CDR3: CASSLAGWDGYTF. The CDR3 DNA is TGTGCCAGCAGCTTAGCGGGGTGGGATGGCTACACCTTC.

This clone was recorded a few times. V and J are TRBV11-2 and TRBJ1-6; no definite D call. V was cut by 0 bases and J by 13 bases, with 7 bases left in between. The CDR3 has 12 residues. CDR1 is SGHAT and CDR2 is FQNNGV in the germline V gene. CDR3 region: CASSLDLGPLHF. The CDR3 DNA reads as TGTGCCAGCAGCTTAGATCTGGGGCCCCTCCACTTT.

The gene calls are TRBV5-1 and TRBJ1-1; 7 bases map to TRBD1. Trimming took 7 bases from V and 0 from J; bases not matched to a gene: 9. CDR1 is SGHRS and CDR2 is YFSETQ in the germline V gene. The CDR3 contains 15 residues. CDR3 nucleotides: TGCGCCAGCTTCTCCGGAGGGGGCGTGAACACTGAAGCTTTCTTT. It yields the protein CASFSGGGVNTEAFF.

The genes are TRBV19 and TRBJ1-5, with D maybe TRBD1 (5 bases). This CDR3 is 15 amino acids long. V lost 3 bases and J lost 1, with 10 bases in between. CDR1 and CDR2 (germline): LNHDA, SQIVND (reference sequence). For the CDR3, the DNA is TGTGCCAGTAGTATCACCCGACAGAGCAATCAGCCCCAGCATTTT. It yields the protein CASSITRQSNQPQHF.

The gene calls are TRBV13 and TRBJ1-6; possible D gene TRBD1, 5 bases. V lost 6 bases to trimming and J lost 13 bases, with 10 bases between them. The CDR3 has 11 residues. Germline V gene sequence: CDR1 PRHDT, CDR2 FYEKMQ (reference sequence). DNA of the CDR3: TGTGCCAGCAGTGGTGGGGGGCCCCTCCACTTT. This gives the protein CASSGGGPLHF.

The chain carries TRBV20-1 and TRBJ2-7, with D perhaps matching TRBD1 (6 bases). Trimming shortened V by 6 bases and J by 7 bases, and 13 bases separated the two germline ends. The CDR3 covers 11 residues. Germline V lookup: CDR1 DFQATT, CDR2 SNEGSKA (reference sequence). The CDR3 coding sequence is TGCAGTGCCACCGGACAGAGAGAGCAGTACTTC. This encodes CSATGQREQYF.

This clone was counted a single time. The chain is built from TRBV11-2 and TRBJ2-5; possible D gene TRBD1, 5 bases. The J call may be mistaken, given a closer DNA end match to TRBJ2-7. The CDR3 is 14 residues long. Germline loops: CDR1 SGHAT, CDR2 FQNNGV. The CDR3 DNA follows: TGTGCCAGCAGCTTAGAGGTGGGGCCCTACGAGCAGTACTTC. This gives the protein CASSLEVGPYEQYF.

The J gene is TRBJ2-6, the V gene TRBV6-1, with 12 bases identical to TRBD1. From germline, CDR1 is MNHNS and CDR2 SASEGT. CDR3 length equals 19 residues. With V trimmed by 2 bases and J by 3 bases, 8 bases remained unmatched. CDR3 residues: CASSEREGQGAGGANVLTF. The DNA for the CDR3 is TGTGCCAGCAGTGAAAGGGAGGGACAGGGGGCAGGTGGGGCCAACGTCCTGACTTTC.

This chain joins TRBV30 and TRBJ2-5; no definite D call. The J call may be wrong; the DNA end is better matched by TRBJ2-7. Germline V gene lookup returns CDR1 GTSNPN and CDR2 SVGIG (reference sequence). The CDR3 loop spans 13 amino acids. CDR3 amino acids: CAWSVISSYEQYF. CDR3 DNA: TGTGCCTGGAGTGTAATTAGCAGTTACGAGCAGTACTTC.

The V call is TRBV29-1, the J call TRBJ2-7; D unclear. With 4 bases removed from V and 5 bases from J, the gap between germline ends came to 12 bases. Per the germline V gene, CDR1 is SQVTM and CDR2 is ANQGSEA. The CDR3 has 12 residues. The CDR3 reads CSVVRQADEQYF. DNA for the CDR3: TGCAGCGTTGTACGGCAGGCCGACGAGCAGTACTTC.

The chain uses TRBV6-1 and TRBJ2-6; D is unclear. In germline, CDR1 is MNHNS, CDR2 SASEGT. The length of the CDR3 is 15 residues. Trimming stripped 2 bases from V and 0 bases from J, with 5 bases between. CDR3 sequence reads: CASSETFSGANVLTF. DNA for the CDR3: TGTGCCAGCAGTGAAACCTTCTCTGGGGCCAACGTCCTGACTTTC.

The chain joins TRBV5-1 to TRBJ2-7; D remains unclear. Germline V gives CDR1 SGHRS, CDR2 YFSETQ. Trimming stripped 4 bases from V and 5 bases from J, with 13 bases between. The CDR3 covers 13 residues. As DNA, the CDR3 is TGCGCCAGCAGCCCCGGGCCCGGAGACGAGCAGTACTTC. Amino acid sequence: CASSPGPGDEQYF. The variable domain in full, with the rest retrieved from reference TRBV5-1 and TRBJ2-7, is KAGVTQTPRYLIKTRGQQVTLSCSPISGHRSVSWYQQTPGQGLQFLFEYFSETQRNKGNFPGRFSGRQFSNSRSEMNVSTLELGDSALYLCASSPGPGDEQYFGPGTRLTVT.

This clone was recorded once. CDR3 sequence reads: CSVSQRGEQYF. In nucleotides, the CDR3 is TGCAGCGTCTCCCAGAGGGGCGAGCAGTACTTC. The chain carries TRBV29-1 and TRBJ2-7, with D possibly being TRBD1 or TRBD2 (5 bases each). Germline CDR1 reads SQVTM; CDR2 reads ANQGSEA. The V end lost 6 bases, the J end lost 6 bases, and 12 bases lay between the germline ends. The CDR3 extends over 11 amino acids.

The chain recombines TRBV5-1 with TRBJ1-1; 7 bases line up with TRBD1. The CDR3 totals 15 residues. CDR1 is SGHRS and CDR2 is YFSETQ in the germline V gene. J was trimmed by 1 base and V by 6 bases; bases with no gene match: 9. Written as DNA, the CDR3 is TGCGCCAGCACCCAGGGGGGGATCGGGAACACTGAAGCTTTCTTT. It is translated as CASTQGGIGNTEAFF.

J is TRBJ1-1 and V is TRBV15; D perhaps matches TRBD1 (6 bases). V lost 1 base, J lost 4 bases, and 10 bases lay in between. This CDR3 has 14 amino acids. Germline assignment: CDR1 LNHNV and CDR2 YYDKDF (reference sequence). The CDR3 here is CATSRGTEGTEAFF. In nucleotides, the CDR3 is TGTGCCACCAGCAGAGGGACAGAGGGCACTGAAGCTTTCTTT.

Remarks on this clone: Compared with germline, one end of the junction differs, possibly owing to a read error. Other DNA sequences in the sample encode the same CDR3. The chain carries TRBV18 and TRBJ2-1; 8 bases map to TRBD1. The CDR3 has 14 residues. Per germline, CDR1 KGHSH and CDR2 LQKENI. CDR3: CASSVGQGHNEQFF. The CDR3 region has the DNA TGTGCCAGCTCAGTTGGACAGGGCCACAATGAACAGTTCTTC.

This rearrangement joins TRBV11-2 to TRBJ1-1; TRBD1 might be the D (5 bases). The CDR3 runs 11 residues. CDR1 is SGHAT, CDR2 FQNNGV, per germline. Trimming shortened V by 1 base and J by 8 bases, and 5 bases separated the two germline ends. The CDR3 loop reads CASSLGQEAFF. The DNA for the CDR3 is TGTGCCAGCAGCTTAGGACAGGAAGCTTTCTTT.

The genes are TRBV5-4 and TRBJ2-2; TRBD1 matches at 7 bases. V lost 2 bases and J lost 5; bases outside the gene matches: 3. The germline V gene has CDR1 SGHNT and CDR2 YYREEE (reference sequence). This CDR3 region has 14 residues. This CDR3 is CASSFSQGTGELFF. CDR3 nucleotides: TGTGCCAGCAGCTTTTCACAGGGGACCGGGGAGCTGTTTTTT.

Only a few counts were recorded for this clone. The rearrangement uses TRBV9 and TRBJ1-1, with D perhaps TRBD1 (5 bases). CDR3 length equals 14 residues. V was shortened by 0 bases and J by 6 bases, with 12 bases between the two germline ends. CDR1 SGDLS and CDR2 YYNGEE come from the germline V gene. CDR3 nucleotides: TGTGCCAGCAGCGTAGCAGGGTTTGGCGCTGAAGCTTTCTTT. Protein sequence: CASSVAGFGAEAFF.

This sequence joins TRBV5-6 and TRBJ1-1; D not resolved. The CDR3 extends over 15 amino acids. The V and J ends lost 4 bases and 1 base respectively, with 14 bases between them. Germline loops: CDR1 SGHDT, CDR2 YYEEEE. This chain's CDR3 is CASSTGRLGNTEAFF. In DNA, the CDR3 is TGTGCCAGCAGCACCGGACGGCTGGGGAACACTGAAGCTTTCTTT.

This chain uses TRBV4-2 with TRBJ2-7, with D possibly being TRBD1 or TRBD2 (5 bases each). Germline CDR1 is LGHNA and CDR2 is YNFKEQ. This CDR3 is 15 amino acids long. V shed 4 bases and J shed 5 bases, with 18 bases lying between them. The CDR3 coding sequence is TGTGCCAGCAGCCGCGAGGGGAGAGATCAAGACGAGCAGTACTTC. Translating it yields CASSREGRDQDEQYF.

V and J are TRBV7-9 and TRBJ1-1; TRBD1 matches 8 bases. Trimming at V came to 5 bases and at J to 5 bases, leaving 7 bases not matched to a gene. Germline CDR1 SEHNR, CDR2 FQNEAQ (reference sequence). The CDR3 is 14 amino acids. CDR3 DNA: TGTGCCAGCAGCGGTACGACAGGGGATACTGAAGCTTTCTTT. Translating gives CASSGTTGDTEAFF.

The chain joins TRBV29-1 to TRBJ1-1; possibly TRBD1 for D (5 bases). CDR1 SQVTM and CDR2 ANQGSEA come from the germline V gene. The CDR3 sequence is 12 residues long. Trimming removed 4 bases from V and 1 base from J, with 7 bases in between. The CDR3 region is CSVGGENTEAFF. CDR3 sequence (DNA): TGCAGCGTTGGAGGGGAGAACACTGAAGCTTTCTTT.

In this sample, this clone turned up a few times. The chain joins TRBV6-1 to TRBJ1-2; weak D call: TRBD1 (6 bases). The CDR3 is made up of 14 amino acids. Germline V gene sequence: CDR1 MNHNS, CDR2 SASEGT. Trimming pared 6 bases from V and 5 bases from J, leaving 16 bases between. The CDR3 DNA reads TGTGCCAGCAGGCCCACGACAGGACCTTATGGCTACACCTTC. This codes for CASRPTTGPYGYTF.

The chain has TRBV28 and TRBJ1-1; D gene unclear. V was trimmed by 3 bases and J by 4 bases, leaving 9 bases between them. CDR1 is MDHEN and CDR2 is SYDVKM in the germline V gene. This CDR3 has 13 amino acids. CDR3 loop: CASSFIEGTEAFF. The CDR3 DNA sequence: TGTGCCAGCAGTTTCATTGAGGGCACTGAAGCTTTCTTT. Using reference TRBV28 and TRBJ1-1 for the parts outside the CDR3, the full variable domain is DVKVTQSSRYLVKRTGEKVFLECVQDMDHENMFWYRQDPGLGLRLIYFSYDVKMKEKGDIPEGYSVSREKKERFSLILESASTNQTSMYLCASSFIEGTEAFFGQGTRLTVV.

The chain links TRBV27 to TRBJ2-7; D is unclear. V lost 4 bases and J lost 5, with 3 bases in between. Looked up from germline, CDR1 is MNHEY and CDR2 is SMNVEV (reference sequence). CDR3 length: 10 residues. The CDR3 is CASSSHEQYF. CDR3 DNA: TGTGCCAGCAGTTCCCACGAGCAGTACTTC.

CDR3 nucleotides: TGTGCCTGGAGTGTAGCCAGTTCCTACGAGCAGTACTTC. Translated: CAWSVASSYEQYF. This chain uses TRBV30 with TRBJ2-7, with D unclear. V was trimmed by 0 bases and J by 1 base, leaving 7 bases between them. The germline gives CDR1 GTSNPN, CDR2 SVGIG (reference sequence). The CDR3 length is 13 residues.

The V and J genes are TRBV4-2 and TRBJ1-5; D might be TRBD1 (6 bases). The CDR3 is 17 residues long. From germline, CDR1 is LGHNA and CDR2 YNFKEQ. V was shortened by 1 base and J by 2 bases, with 15 bases between the two germline ends. CDR3 sequence (DNA): TGTGCCAGCAGCCAAGCCGTGGGGGCTAGCGGCAATCAGCCCCAGCATTTT. This sequence encodes CASSQAVGASGNQPQHF.

The V gene is TRBV7-9, the J gene TRBJ1-1; D is possibly TRBD1 (5 bases). V was trimmed by 1 base and J by 0 bases, leaving 6 bases between them. The V gene's germline CDR1 is SEHNR and CDR2 FQNEAQ (reference sequence). The CDR3 covers 14 residues. The CDR3 loop reads CASSLGQLNTEAFF. CDR3 sequence (DNA): TGTGCCAGCAGCTTAGGACAGTTGAACACTGAAGCTTTCTTT.

This chain joins TRBV5-6 and TRBJ2-3; no clear D gene. V was shortened by 4 bases and J by 4 bases, with 16 bases between the two germline ends. Germline CDR1 reads SGHDT; CDR2 reads YYEEEE. This CDR3 comprises 15 residues. The CDR3 spells CASSIGPRSADTQYF. CDR3 nucleotides: TGTGCCAGCAGCATAGGGCCCAGGAGCGCAGATACGCAGTATTTT.

The V gene is TRBV2, the J gene TRBJ1-1; no clear D. Per germline, CDR1 SNHLY and CDR2 FYNNEI. With 1 base removed from V and 5 bases from J, the gap between germline ends came to 11 bases. This CDR3 has 14 residues. The CDR3 region has the DNA TGTGCCAGCAGTGAAGGAAGGTATATGACTGAAGCTTTCTTT. Translation gives CASSEGRYMTEAFF.